These 8 T cell receptor beta chains were sequenced from one sample in a study of beta chain features in type 1 diabetes (dated by TCRdb to 2017 to 2018). Library generation was performed with the immunoSEQ multiplex PCR assay. The entire isolated RNA was reverse transcribed using the High Capacity cDNA Reverse Transcription Kit, and thus expressed TCRB transcripts were sequenced. TCRdb obtained this table from immuneACCESS and retained in-frame rearrangements with V and J assigned. These tables miss some clones; where compared with another copy, unresolved V genes account for less than half of the shortfall, and the remainder is unexplained. The sample has around 260,000 clones on record, approximately 24% of them singletons. Jointly, the top ten make up roughly 0.011% of the sample. No antigen has been assigned to these receptors. The paper as a whole reports these results and caveats: A moderate but significant shortening of TCRB CDR3 length was observed in type 1 diabetes patients in all four CD4+ subsets.

Sequences were obtained from naive CD4+ T cells from blood. The cell subset or site label on this specimen signifies: true naive CD4+ T cells. All receptors come from a woman under 40 with type 1 diabetes.

V usage is TRBV5-1 and J usage is TRBJ2-1; 11 positions match TRBD2. The CDR3 contains 16 residues. Germline CDR1 reads SGHRS; CDR2 reads YFSETQ. V gave up 0 bases and J gave up 7 bases; unmatched junction bases: 6. CDR3 nucleotide sequence: TGCGCCAGCAGCTTGGGACCGGGACTAGCGGCAAATGAGCAGTTCTTC. It yields the protein CASSLGPGLAANEQFF.

The CDR3 DNA follows: TGCGCCAGCAGCCAAGAAAGCAGGGGGCGAAATCAGCCCCAGCATTTT. This codes for CASSQESRGRNQPQHF. This chain uses TRBV4-1 with TRBJ1-5; TRBD1 aligns across 8 bases. With 0 bases clipped from V and 4 bases from J, the junction kept 5 bases outside the gene matches. This CDR3 region has 16 residues. CDR1 MGHRA and CDR2 YSYEKL come from the germline V gene.

This clone was seen more than once but under ten times. The chain links TRBV29-1 to TRBJ2-1; tentatively, D is TRBD1 (5 bases). Germline loops: CDR1 SQVTM, CDR2 ANQGSEA. V was shortened by 4 bases and J by 2 bases, with 9 bases between the two germline ends. The CDR3 consists of 13 residues. The CDR3 nucleotides read TGCAGCGTTGGAGTGGGGCCCTACAATGAGCAGTTCTTC. It translates to CSVGVGPYNEQFF.

This clone has a handful of counts. This chain joins TRBV4-2 and TRBJ2-1; 11 nucleotides line up with TRBD2. Germline V CDR1 and CDR2: LGHNA, YNFKEQ. V dropped 3 bases and J dropped 2; count of bases not matched to a gene: 3. The CDR3 length is 16 residues. The CDR3 loop is CASSQGLAEAYNEQFF. The CDR3 DNA follows: TGTGCCAGCAGCCAGGGACTAGCGGAAGCCTACAATGAGCAGTTCTTC.

J is TRBJ2-7 and V is TRBV6-5; D ambiguous. The germline V gene has CDR1 MNHEY and CDR2 SVGAGI. The CDR3 totals 14 residues. The V end was cut by 0 bases, the J end by 5 bases, with 11 bases between. The CDR3 coding sequence is TGTGCCAGCAGTTACTCGAGAAGAACTGACGAGCAGTACTTC. Its protein is CASSYSRRTDEQYF.

Comments on this clone: Different DNA sequences within this sample yield the same CDR3. The chain joins TRBV29-1 to TRBJ2-5, with 8 nucleotides matching TRBD2. After removal of 4 bases from V and 4 bases from J, the junction contained 2 bases not matched to a gene. CDR1 SQVTM and CDR2 ANQGSEA come from the germline V gene. The CDR3 has 12 amino acids. The CDR3 region is CSVVGGAETQYF. The DNA of the CDR3 is TGCAGCGTTGTCGGGGGGGCAGAGACCCAGTACTTC.

The chain joins TRBV11-3 to TRBJ2-7; D perhaps matches TRBD1 (6 bases). The V gene's germline CDR1 is SGHNT and CDR2 YENEEA. Trimming left V 2 bases short and J 3 bases short, with 11 bases between. This CDR3 region has 14 residues. CDR3: CASSLQGLDYEQYF. For the CDR3, the DNA is TGTGCCAGCAGCTTACAGGGGCTCGACTACGAGCAGTACTTC.

This clone showed up just a few times. The chain joins TRBV19 to TRBJ2-7, with TRBD2 as a possible D gene (5 bases). The CDR3 consists of 12 residues. CDR1 is LNHDA, CDR2 SQIVND, per germline (reference sequence). Between the trimmed V and J ends, which lost 3 bases and 3 bases, there was a span of 6 bases. This CDR3 is CASSIRGYEQYF. Here the CDR3 DNA reads TGTGCCAGTAGTATCCGGGGCTACGAGCAGTACTTC. Based on the CDR3 plus reference TRBV19 and TRBJ2-7, the full variable domain is DGGITQSPKYLFRKEGQNVTLSCEQNLNHDAMYWYRQDPGQGLRLIYYSQIVNDFQKGDIAEGYSVSREKKESFPLTVTSAQKNPTAFYLCASSIRGYEQYFGPGTRLTVT.